The present T cell receptor beta chain was sequenced within a study of OX40 agonist ivuxolimab in advanced cancers. The data were produced by immunoSEQ multiplex PCR, yet TCRdb's version contains in-frame clones alone and is incomplete. This sample has around 80,000 clones, with roughly 80% found just once. Germline values: CDR1 MDHEN, CDR2 SYDVKM. With 3 bases removed from V and 4 bases from J, the gap between germline ends came to 12 bases. The CDR3 loop spans 15 amino acids. This clone was seen a single time. The chain uses TRBV28 and TRBJ2-2, with a possible D match to TRBD2 (7 bases). The source material was CD4+ or CD8+ T cells sorted from blood, sampled in a trial of the OX40 agonist ivuxolimab. This receptor was obtained from an adult with an advanced solid tumor such as melanoma, head and neck, liver or kidney cancer. The CDR3 DNA is TGTGCCAGCAGTTTGGGGGGGCGTAGCACCGGGGAGCTGTTTTTT. Its protein is CASSLGGRSTGELFF.